This TCR beta chain originates from a study of CD8+ T cells in alopecia areata. About the research overall: Administration of oral tofacitinib to treated patients was at 5 to 10 mg twice daily. Dosing with tofacitinib proceeded for 6 to 18 months, followed by 6 months off drug. Severity scoring for treated patients was based on the percentage of affected scalp area.

The treatment denotes: oral pan-JAK inhibitor, 5-10 mg twice daily. RNA was isolated and reverse transcribed to cDNA, the sequencing template. Using immunoSEQ multiplex PCR, the repertoire was profiled, and TCRdb retains in-frame clones only, with some absent. The profile shows around 200,000 clones, 60% of them singletons. Germline V CDR1 and CDR2: SGHTA, FQGNSA. V lost 7 bases and J lost 3; bases outside the gene matches: 9. CDR3 length: 14 amino acids. Sequenced here: CD4+ T cells sorted from blood, sampled at week 4, from a patient treated with tofacitinib. This clonotype was obtained from a human donor with alopecia areata. The V gene is TRBV7-2, the J gene TRBJ2-7; 7 bases match TRBD2. CDR3 sequence: CASTMTSRLYEQYF. The CDR3 coding sequence is TGTGCCAGCACCATGACTAGCCGTCTCTACGAGCAGTACTTC.